The clone carrying this T cell receptor (beta chain) has at least ten counts. Trimming removed 3 bases at V and 0 bases at J, with 6 bases between. In germline, CDR1 is LNHDA, CDR2 SQIVND (reference sequence). The CDR3 extends over 13 amino acids. Breast cancer patients provided tissue from their axillary draining lymph nodes. The data stem from a study of breast tumors, draining lymph nodes, adjacent tissues. MiXCR, applied by TCRdb to the multiplex PCR reads, yields one record per CDR3 protein. The sample has around 130,000 distinct CDR3 sequences; 20% are singletons. The sequenced sample consisted of axillary lymph node tissue. The sequence derives from a female donor with breast cancer. Some clones in this sample may be carry-over from other donors' samples. The chain is built from TRBV19 and TRBJ2-7; no definite D call. The CDR3 bases are TGTGCCAGTAGTATCGGATTCTCCTACGAGCAGTACTTC. Encoded protein: CASSIGFSYEQYF. Filled out from reference TRBV19 and TRBJ2-7, the complete variable domain reads DGGITQSPKYLFRKEGQNVTLSCEQNLNHDAMYWYRQDPGQGLRLIYYSQIVNDFQKGDIAEGYSVSREKKESFPLTVTSAQKNPTAFYLCASSIGFSYEQYFGPGTRLTVT.